This entry lists 25 T cell receptor beta chains sequenced from one sample in a study of CXCR3-negative and CXCR3-positive naive CD8 T cells. UMI-labeled 5' RACE yielded the TRB cDNA libraries. TCRdb re-called the 5' RACE reads and catalogs CDR3 proteins one per entry, DNA excluded. This repertoire includes 50,000 to 60,000 distinct CDR3 sequences. Sequenced: naive CXCR3- CD8+ T cells from blood. Subset specified: CD45RO-CCR7+CD27+CD95- naive CD8+ T cells lacking CXCR3 (TNR3-). These TCRs come from a human donor in good health. Some clones in this sample may be carry-over from other donors' samples.

V and J are TRBV11-3 and TRBJ2-1; the TCRdb call, TRBD1, lacks DNA for checking. The germline V gene encodes CDR1 SGHNT and CDR2 YENEEA. This CDR3 is 15 amino acids long. The CDR3 sequence: CASSLEQVPYNEQFF.

CDR3 protein: CASSLRGGPPDTQYF. This chain joins TRBV28 and TRBJ2-3; the D call of TRBD1 rests on TCRdb alone, since no DNA is present to check it. This CDR3 contains 15 residues. Germline V gives CDR1 MDHEN, CDR2 SYDVKM. The full variable domain, its missing parts supplied by reference TRBV28 and TRBJ2-3, is DVKVTQSSRYLVKRTGEKVFLECVQDMDHENMFWYRQDPGLGLRLIYFSYDVKMKEKGDIPEGYSVSREKKERFSLILESASTNQTSMYLCASSLRGGPPDTQYFGPGTRLTVL.

The chain couples TRBV25-1 to TRBJ2-7; the TCRdb D gene call, TRBD1, has no DNA to confirm it. The CDR3 length is 14 residues. The germline CDR1 and CDR2 sequences are MGHDK and SYGVNS. The CDR3: CASSDWDNSYEQYF.

According to its frequency, this clonotype is medium-sized. This chain uses TRBV6-4 with TRBJ2-1; TCRdb indicates TRBD2, and absent DNA this call remains unverified. Germline V gene lookup returns CDR1 MRHNA and CDR2 SNTAGT. The CDR3 is 18 amino acids. The CDR3 reads CASSDSRSAISSYNEQFF.

This CDR3 reads CASVALGFYEQYF. J is TRBJ2-7 and V is TRBV28. The germline V gene has CDR1 MDHEN and CDR2 SYDVKM. The CDR3 sequence is 13 residues long.

This chain uses TRBV29-1 with TRBJ1-2; the D call of TRBD1 rests on TCRdb alone, since no DNA is present to check it. Germline CDR1 is SQVTM and CDR2 is ANQGSEA. The length of the CDR3 is 13 residues. CDR3 sequence reads: CSVVLGAPDGYTF.

The chain couples TRBV4-3 to TRBJ1-4. The CDR3 runs 16 residues. Per germline, CDR1 LGHNA and CDR2 YSLEER. CDR3 amino acids: CASSPGRPGILGGMLF.

V and J are TRBV5-1 and TRBJ1-1. CDR1 and CDR2 from the germline V gene are SGHRS and YFSETQ. The CDR3 is 15 amino acids. The CDR3 protein is CASSLEEGWNTEAFF.

This chain joins TRBV27 and TRBJ2-7; as DNA is missing, the TRBD1 call by TCRdb cannot be tested. The germline V gene has CDR1 MNHEY and CDR2 SMNVEV (reference sequence). CDR3 length: 17 residues. CDR3 sequence reads: CASTTGTGGGRSYEQYF.

The chain combines TRBV6-5 with TRBJ1-1; TCRdb returns TRBD1, unconfirmable since there is no DNA. This CDR3 comprises 22 residues. Germline CDR1 reads MNHEY; CDR2 reads SVGAGI. The CDR3 loop reads CASSYRRTASGDRGIIHTEAFF.

The rearrangement joins TRBV19 to TRBJ1-1; TCRdb reports TRBD1, a call that lacks DNA to check it against. The CDR3 consists of 14 residues. Germline V gene lookup returns CDR1 LNHDA and CDR2 SQIVND (reference sequence). CDR3 in amino acids: CASSRRGEHTEAFF. Full variable domain (outside the CDR3, taken from reference TRBV19 and TRBJ1-1): DGGITQSPKYLFRKEGQNVTLSCEQNLNHDAMYWYRQDPGQGLRLIYYSQIVNDFQKGDIAEGYSVSREKKESFPLTVTSAQKNPTAFYLCASSRRGEHTEAFFGQGTRLTVV.

This chain joins TRBV29-1 and TRBJ2-1. The CDR3 contains 16 residues. In germline, CDR1 is SQVTM, CDR2 ANQGSEA. This chain's CDR3 is CSVEDGLLPSYNEQFF.

The chain carries TRBV6-2 or TRBV6-3 and TRBJ2-7. Germline CDR1 MNHEY, CDR2 SVGEGT. The CDR3 loop spans 15 amino acids. The CDR3 spells CASSYISGNPYEQYF.

V usage is TRBV7-8 and J usage is TRBJ2-7; TCRdb names TRBD1, which stays unverified in the absence of DNA. The V gene's germline CDR1 is SGHVS and CDR2 FQNEAQ. The CDR3 sequence is 14 residues long. The CDR3 protein is CASSPMQGAREQYF.

This chain joins TRBV28 and TRBJ2-1; the D call of TRBD2 rests on TCRdb alone, since no DNA is present to check it. The CDR3 contains 17 residues. CDR1 and CDR2 (germline): MDHEN, SYDVKM. CDR3 sequence: CASSFGLAGGPDNEQFF.

The chain has TRBV12-5 and TRBJ2-1; TCRdb lists TRBD2, though no DNA is available to test this call. CDR1 and CDR2 from the germline V gene are LGHNT and FRNRAP. The CDR3 extends over 13 amino acids. CDR3 protein: CASGLVASDEQFF.

The rearrangement joins TRBV20-1 to TRBJ2-5; with no DNA, the TCRdb D assignment of TRBD1 cannot be verified. Germline V gene lookup returns CDR1 DFQATT and CDR2 SNEGSKA (reference sequence). The CDR3 has 16 residues. The CDR3 reads CSAGPRTGPFGETQYF.

The V call is TRBV14, the J call TRBJ2-7; TCRdb lists TRBD2, though no DNA is available to test this call. Germline V gene lookup returns CDR1 SGHDN and CDR2 FVKESK. The CDR3 has 13 amino acids. CDR3 residues: CASSQDESPEQYF. Full variable domain (missing parts from reference TRBV14 and TRBJ2-7): EAGVTQFPSHSVIEKGQTVTLRCDPISGHDNLYWYRRVMGKEIKFLLHFVKESKQDESGMPNNRFLAERTGGTYSTLKVQPAELEDSGVYFCASSQDESPEQYFGPGTRLTVT.

V and J are TRBV6-6 and TRBJ2-3; TCRdb names TRBD2, which stays unverified in the absence of DNA. This CDR3 is built from 15 residues. Germline V gives CDR1 MNHNY, CDR2 SVGAGI (reference sequence). CDR3 region: CASVDRDWSTDTQYF.

CDR3 in amino acids: CSVDSGEETQYF. This chain uses TRBV29-1 with TRBJ2-5; with no DNA, the TCRdb D assignment of TRBD2 cannot be verified. Germline V gives CDR1 SQVTM, CDR2 ANQGSEA. CDR3 size: 12 residues.

The chain couples TRBV4-2 to TRBJ2-1; TCRdb returns TRBD2, unconfirmable since there is no DNA. CDR1 is LGHNA, CDR2 YNFKEQ, per germline. The CDR3 spans 15 residues. The CDR3 reads CASSASGGRYNEQFF.

The V and J genes are TRBV29-1 and TRBJ2-4; TCRdb reports TRBD1, a call that lacks DNA to check it against. CDR1 is SQVTM, CDR2 ANQGSEA, per germline. This CDR3 is 14 amino acids long. CDR3 loop: CSVEGARGRDIQYF.

The chain joins TRBV20-1 to TRBJ2-5; TCRdb selects TRBD2, and the lack of DNA leaves this call unchecked. The germline V gene has CDR1 DFQATT and CDR2 SNEGSKA (reference sequence). The CDR3 is 14 amino acids. This chain's CDR3 is CSARDSGSQETQYF.

The gene calls are TRBV29-1 and TRBJ2-7; the TRBD2 assignment by TCRdb is unverifiable without DNA. Germline CDR1 SQVTM, CDR2 ANQGSEA. The CDR3 consists of 13 residues. The chain's CDR3 is CSVVRTATYEQYF.

This rearrangement joins TRBV4-3 to TRBJ2-7. Per the germline V gene, CDR1 is LGHNA and CDR2 is YSLEER. The CDR3 runs to 14 residues. CDR3: CASSQVHPSYEQYF.